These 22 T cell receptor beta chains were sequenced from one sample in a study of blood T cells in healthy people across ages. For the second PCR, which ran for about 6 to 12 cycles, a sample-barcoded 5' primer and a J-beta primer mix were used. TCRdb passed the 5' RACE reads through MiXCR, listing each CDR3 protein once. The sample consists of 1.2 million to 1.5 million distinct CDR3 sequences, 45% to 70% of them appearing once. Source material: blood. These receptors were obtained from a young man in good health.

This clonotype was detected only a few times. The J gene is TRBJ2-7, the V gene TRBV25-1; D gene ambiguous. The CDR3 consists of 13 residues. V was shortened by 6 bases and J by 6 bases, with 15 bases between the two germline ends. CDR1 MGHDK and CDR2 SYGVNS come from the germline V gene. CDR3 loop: CASRLGVWGEQYF. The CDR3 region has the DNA TGTGCCAGCAGACTCGGAGTGTGGGGCGAGCAGTACTTC.

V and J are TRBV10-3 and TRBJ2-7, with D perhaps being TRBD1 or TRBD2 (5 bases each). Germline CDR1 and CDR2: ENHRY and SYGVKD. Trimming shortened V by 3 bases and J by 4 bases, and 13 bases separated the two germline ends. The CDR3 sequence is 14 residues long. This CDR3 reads CAISDGAGFYEQYF. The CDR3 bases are TGTGCCATCAGTGACGGGGCAGGGTTTTACGAGCAGTACTTC.

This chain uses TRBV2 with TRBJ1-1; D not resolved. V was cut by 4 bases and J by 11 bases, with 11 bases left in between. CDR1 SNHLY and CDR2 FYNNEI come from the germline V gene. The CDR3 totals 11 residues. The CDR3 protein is CASSASAVAFF. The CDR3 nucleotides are TGTGCCAGCAGTGCCTCTGCCGTTGCTTTCTTT.

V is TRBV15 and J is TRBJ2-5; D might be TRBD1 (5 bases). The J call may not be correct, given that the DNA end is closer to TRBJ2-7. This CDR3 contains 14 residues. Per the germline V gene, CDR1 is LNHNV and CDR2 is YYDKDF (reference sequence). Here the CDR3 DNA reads TGTGCCACCAGCGCGATGGCAGGGTTGGGCGAGCAGTACTTC. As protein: CATSAMAGLGEQYF.

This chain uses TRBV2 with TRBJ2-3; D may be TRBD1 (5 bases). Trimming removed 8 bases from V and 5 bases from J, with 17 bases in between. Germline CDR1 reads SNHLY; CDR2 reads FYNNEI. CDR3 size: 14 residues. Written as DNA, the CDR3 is TGTGCCAGCTTGAGAGACAGAGGATTAGATACGCAGTATTTT. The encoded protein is CASLRDRGLDTQYF.

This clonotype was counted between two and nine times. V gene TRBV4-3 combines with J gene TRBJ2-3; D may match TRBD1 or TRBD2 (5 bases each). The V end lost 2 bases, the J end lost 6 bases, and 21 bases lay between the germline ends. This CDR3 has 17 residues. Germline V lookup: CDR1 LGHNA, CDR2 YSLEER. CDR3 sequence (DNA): TGCGCCAGCAGCCAACATTTGGAAGGGACCCATGGGGATACGCAGTATTTT. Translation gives CASSQHLEGTHGDTQYF.

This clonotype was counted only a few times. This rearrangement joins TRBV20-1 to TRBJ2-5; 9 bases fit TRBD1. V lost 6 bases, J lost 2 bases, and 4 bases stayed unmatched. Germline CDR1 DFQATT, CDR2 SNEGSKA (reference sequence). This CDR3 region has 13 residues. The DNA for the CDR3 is TGCAGTGCCCCCGGGACAGGGCAAGAGACCCAGTACTTC. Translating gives CSAPGTGQETQYF.

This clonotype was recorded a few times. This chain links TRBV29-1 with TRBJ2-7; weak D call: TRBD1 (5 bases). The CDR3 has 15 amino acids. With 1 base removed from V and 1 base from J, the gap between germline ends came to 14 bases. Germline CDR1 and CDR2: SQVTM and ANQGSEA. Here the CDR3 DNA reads TGCAGCGTTGAAGGCCCGGTGACAGAATCCTACGAGCAGTACTTC. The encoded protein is CSVEGPVTESYEQYF.

In DNA form, the CDR3 reads TGTGCCAGCAGCCCCTTGGCAGGGGGTAGTGAAAAACTGTTTTTT. Protein: CASSPLAGGSEKLFF. The V and J genes are TRBV7-9 and TRBJ1-4, with TRBD1 identical over 7 bases. The CDR3 has 15 residues. The trim removed 5 bases at V and 7 bases at J, leaving 10 bases unmatched. In germline, CDR1 is SEHNR, CDR2 FQNEAQ (reference sequence).

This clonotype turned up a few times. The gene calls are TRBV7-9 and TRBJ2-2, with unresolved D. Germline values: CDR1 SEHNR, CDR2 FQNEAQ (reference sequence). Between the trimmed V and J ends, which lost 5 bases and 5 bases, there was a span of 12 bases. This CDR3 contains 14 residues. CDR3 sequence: CASSLLGETGELFF. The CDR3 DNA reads TGTGCCAGCAGCCTACTGGGTGAAACCGGGGAGCTGTTTTTT.

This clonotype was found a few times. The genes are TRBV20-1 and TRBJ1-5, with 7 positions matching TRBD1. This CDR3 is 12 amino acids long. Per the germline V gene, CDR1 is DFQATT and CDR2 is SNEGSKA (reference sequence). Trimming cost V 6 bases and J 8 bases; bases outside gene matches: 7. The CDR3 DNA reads TGCAGTGCCACAGGGGAGGGGGAGCCCCAGCATTTT. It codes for CSATGEGEPQHF.

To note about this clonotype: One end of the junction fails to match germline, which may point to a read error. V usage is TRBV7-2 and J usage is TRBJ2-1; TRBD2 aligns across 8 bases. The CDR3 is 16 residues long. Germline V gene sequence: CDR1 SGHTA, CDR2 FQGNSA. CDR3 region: CASSLGLARSCNEQFF. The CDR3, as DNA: TGTGCCAGCAGCTTAGGACTAGCGCGATCCTGCAATGAGCAGTTCTTC.

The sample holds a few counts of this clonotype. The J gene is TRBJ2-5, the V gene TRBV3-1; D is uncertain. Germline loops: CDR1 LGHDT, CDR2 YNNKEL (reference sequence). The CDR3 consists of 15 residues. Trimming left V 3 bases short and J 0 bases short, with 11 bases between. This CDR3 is CASSHIRQDQETQYF. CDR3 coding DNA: TGTGCCAGCAGCCATATCCGGCAGGACCAAGAGACCCAGTACTTC.

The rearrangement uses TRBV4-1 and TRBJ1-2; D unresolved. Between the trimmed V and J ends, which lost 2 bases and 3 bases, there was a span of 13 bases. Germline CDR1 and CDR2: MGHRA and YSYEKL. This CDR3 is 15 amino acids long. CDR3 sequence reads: CASSQPRTADYGYTF. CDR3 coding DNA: TGCGCCAGCAGCCAACCCCGGACGGCGGACTATGGCTACACCTTC.

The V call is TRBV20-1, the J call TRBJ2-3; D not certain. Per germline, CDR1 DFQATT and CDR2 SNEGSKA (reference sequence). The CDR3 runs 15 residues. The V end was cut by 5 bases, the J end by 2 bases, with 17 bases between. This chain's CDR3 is CSAYDNGDSTDTQYF. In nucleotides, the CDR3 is TGCAGTGCTTATGACAATGGGGATTCCACAGATACGCAGTATTTT.

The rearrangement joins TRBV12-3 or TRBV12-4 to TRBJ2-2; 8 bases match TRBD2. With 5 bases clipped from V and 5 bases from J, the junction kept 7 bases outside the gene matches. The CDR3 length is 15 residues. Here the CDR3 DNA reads TGTGCCAGCAGTGCCAGCGGGAGAGGGACCGGGGAGCTGTTTTTT. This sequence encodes CASSASGRGTGELFF.

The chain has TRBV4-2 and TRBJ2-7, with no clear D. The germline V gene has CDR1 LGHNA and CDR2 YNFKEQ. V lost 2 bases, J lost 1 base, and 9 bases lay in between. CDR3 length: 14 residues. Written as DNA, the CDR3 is TGTGCCAGCAGCCAATCTCACACTTCCTACGAGCAGTACTTC. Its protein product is CASSQSHTSYEQYF.

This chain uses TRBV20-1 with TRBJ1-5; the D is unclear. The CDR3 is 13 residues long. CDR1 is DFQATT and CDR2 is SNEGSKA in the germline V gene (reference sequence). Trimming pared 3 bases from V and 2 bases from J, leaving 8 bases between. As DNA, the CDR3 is TGCAGTGCTAGGGAAAGAGGCAATCAGCCCCAGCATTTT. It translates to CSARERGNQPQHF.

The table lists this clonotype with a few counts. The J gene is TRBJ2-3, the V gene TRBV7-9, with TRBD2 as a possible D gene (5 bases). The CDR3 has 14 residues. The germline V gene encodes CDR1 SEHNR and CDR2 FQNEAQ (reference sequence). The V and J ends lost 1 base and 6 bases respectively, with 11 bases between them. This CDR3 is CASSLERVGDTQYF. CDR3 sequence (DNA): TGTGCCAGCAGCTTAGAGAGGGTCGGGGATACGCAGTATTTT. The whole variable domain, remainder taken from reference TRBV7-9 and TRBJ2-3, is DTGVSQNPRHKITKRGQNVTFRCDPISEHNRLYWYRQTLGQGPEFLTYFQNEAQLEKSRLLSDRFSAERPKGSFSTLEIQRTEQGDSAMYLCASSLERVGDTQYFGPGTRLTVL.

The CDR3, as DNA: TGTGCCACCAGCAGAGATCGCTCGGCAGCCTACGAGCAGTACTTC. Protein product: CATSRDRSAAYEQYF. The chain combines TRBV15 with TRBJ2-7, with D uncertain. Per germline, CDR1 LNHNV and CDR2 YYDKDF (reference sequence). This CDR3 has 15 residues. The germline V and J ends were trimmed by 0 bases and 2 bases, with 11 bases remaining between them. The complete variable domain, with remaining parts taken from reference TRBV15 and TRBJ2-7, reads DAMVIQNPRYQVTQFGKPVTLSCSQTLNHNVMYWYQQKSSQAPKLLFHYYDKDFNNEADTPDNFQSRRPNTSFCFLDIRSPGLGDTAMYLCATSRDRSAAYEQYFGPGTRLTVT.

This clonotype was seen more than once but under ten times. The CDR3 DNA follows: TGTGCCAGCAGCCAACCAGCCTCCGCCAGGGACACAGATACGCAGTATTTT. Protein product: CASSQPASARDTDTQYF. V is TRBV6-1 and J is TRBJ2-3, with D tentatively TRBD1 (5 bases). CDR1 is MNHNS, CDR2 SASEGT, per germline. V was trimmed by 6 bases and J by 2 bases, leaving 21 bases between them. This CDR3 has 17 amino acids.

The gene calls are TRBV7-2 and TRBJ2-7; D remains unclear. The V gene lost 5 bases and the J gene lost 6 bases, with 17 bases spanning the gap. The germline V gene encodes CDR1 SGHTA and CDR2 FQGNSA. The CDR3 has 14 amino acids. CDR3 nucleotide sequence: TGTGCCAGCAGCGTAAGCCCCCGGGTGCGCGAGCAGTACTTC. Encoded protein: CASSVSPRVREQYF.